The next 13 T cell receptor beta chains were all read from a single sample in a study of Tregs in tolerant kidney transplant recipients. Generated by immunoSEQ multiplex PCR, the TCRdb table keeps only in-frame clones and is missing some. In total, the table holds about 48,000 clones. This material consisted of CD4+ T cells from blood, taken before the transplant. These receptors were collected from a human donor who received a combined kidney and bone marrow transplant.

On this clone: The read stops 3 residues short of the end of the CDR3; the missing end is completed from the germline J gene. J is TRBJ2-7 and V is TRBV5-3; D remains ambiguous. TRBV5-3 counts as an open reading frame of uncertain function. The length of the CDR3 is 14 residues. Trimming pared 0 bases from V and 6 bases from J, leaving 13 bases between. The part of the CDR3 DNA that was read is TGTGCCAGAAGCTTGGTATGGGCCCGTAGCGAG. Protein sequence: CARSLVWARSE. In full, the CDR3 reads CARSLVWARSEQYF.

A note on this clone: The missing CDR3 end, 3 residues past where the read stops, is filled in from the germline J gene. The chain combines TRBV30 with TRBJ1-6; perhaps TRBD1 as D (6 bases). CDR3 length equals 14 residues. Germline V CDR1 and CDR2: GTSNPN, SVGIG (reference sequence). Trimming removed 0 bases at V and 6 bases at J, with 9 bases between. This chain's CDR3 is CAWSVDRSNSPLHF. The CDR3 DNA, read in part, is TGTGCCTGGAGTGTAGACAGGAGTAATTCACCC.

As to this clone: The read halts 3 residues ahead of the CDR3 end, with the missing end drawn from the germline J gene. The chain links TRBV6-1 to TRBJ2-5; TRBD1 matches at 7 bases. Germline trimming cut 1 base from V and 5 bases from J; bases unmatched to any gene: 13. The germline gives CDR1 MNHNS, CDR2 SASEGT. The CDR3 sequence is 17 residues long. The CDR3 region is CASSEGQTRGGRETQYF. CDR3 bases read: TGTGCCAGCAGTGAAGGGCAGACCCGAGGGGGCCGGGAGACC.

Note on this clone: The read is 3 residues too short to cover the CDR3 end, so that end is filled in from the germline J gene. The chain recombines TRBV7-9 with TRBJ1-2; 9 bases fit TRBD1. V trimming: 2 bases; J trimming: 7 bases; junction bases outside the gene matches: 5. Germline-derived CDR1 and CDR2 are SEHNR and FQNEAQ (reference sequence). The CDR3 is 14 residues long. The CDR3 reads CASSLIGTGFGYTF. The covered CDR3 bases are TGTGCCAGCAGCTTAATTGGGACAGGGTTTGGC.

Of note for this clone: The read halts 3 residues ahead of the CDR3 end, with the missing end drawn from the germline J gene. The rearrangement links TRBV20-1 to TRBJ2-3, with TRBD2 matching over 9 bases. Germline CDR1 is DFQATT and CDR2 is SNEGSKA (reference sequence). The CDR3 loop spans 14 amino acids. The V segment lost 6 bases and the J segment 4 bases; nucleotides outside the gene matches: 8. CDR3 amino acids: CSASDRLAADTQYF. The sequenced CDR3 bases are TGCAGTGCCTCCGATCGACTAGCGGCAGATACG.

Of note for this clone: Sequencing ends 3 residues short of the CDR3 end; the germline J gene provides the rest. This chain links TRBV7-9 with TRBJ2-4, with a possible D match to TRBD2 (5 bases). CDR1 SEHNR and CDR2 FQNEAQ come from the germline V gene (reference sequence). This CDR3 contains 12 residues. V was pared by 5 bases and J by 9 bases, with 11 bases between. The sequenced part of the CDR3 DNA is TGTGCCAGCAGCCTCGGAGAGGGCATT. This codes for CASSLGEGI. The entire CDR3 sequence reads CASSLGEGIQYF.

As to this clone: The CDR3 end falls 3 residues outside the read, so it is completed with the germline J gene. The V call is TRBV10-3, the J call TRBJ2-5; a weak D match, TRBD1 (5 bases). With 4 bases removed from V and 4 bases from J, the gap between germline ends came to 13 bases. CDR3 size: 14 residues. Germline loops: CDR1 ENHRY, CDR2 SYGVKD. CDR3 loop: CAISGTQRGETQYF. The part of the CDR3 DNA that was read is TGTGCCATCAGTGGGACACAAAGGGGAGAGACC.

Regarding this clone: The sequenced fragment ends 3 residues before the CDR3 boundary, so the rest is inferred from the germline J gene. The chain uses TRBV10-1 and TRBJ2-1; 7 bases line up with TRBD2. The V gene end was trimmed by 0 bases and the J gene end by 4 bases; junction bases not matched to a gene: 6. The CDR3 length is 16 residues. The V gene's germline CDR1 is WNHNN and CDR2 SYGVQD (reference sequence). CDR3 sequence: CASSESGLAAYNEQFF. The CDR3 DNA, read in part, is TGCGCCAGCAGTGAGTCCGGGCTAGCGGCATACAATGAG.

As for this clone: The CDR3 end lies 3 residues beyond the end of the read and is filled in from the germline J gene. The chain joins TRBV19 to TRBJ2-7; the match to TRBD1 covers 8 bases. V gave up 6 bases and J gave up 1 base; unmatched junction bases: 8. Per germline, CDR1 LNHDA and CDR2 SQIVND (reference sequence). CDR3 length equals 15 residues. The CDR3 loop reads CASRIADRASYEQYF. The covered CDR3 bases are TGTGCCAGTAGAATCGCGGACAGGGCTTCCTACGAG.

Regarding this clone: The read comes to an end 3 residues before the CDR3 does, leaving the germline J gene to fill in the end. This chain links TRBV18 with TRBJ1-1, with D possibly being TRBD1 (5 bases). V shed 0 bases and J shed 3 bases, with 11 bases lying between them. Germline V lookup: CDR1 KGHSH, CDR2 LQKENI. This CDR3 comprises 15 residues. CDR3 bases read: TGTGCCAGCTCACCACCGGGGAAGGGGTACACTGAA. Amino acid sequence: CASSPPGKGYTE. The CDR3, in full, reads CASSPPGKGYTEAFF. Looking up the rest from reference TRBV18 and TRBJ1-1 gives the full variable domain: NAGVMQNPRHLVRRRGQEARLRCSPMKGHSHVYWYRQLPEEGLKFMVYLQKENIIDESGMPKERFSAEFPKEGPSILRIQQVVRGDSAAYFCASSPPGKGYTEAFFGQGTRLTVV.

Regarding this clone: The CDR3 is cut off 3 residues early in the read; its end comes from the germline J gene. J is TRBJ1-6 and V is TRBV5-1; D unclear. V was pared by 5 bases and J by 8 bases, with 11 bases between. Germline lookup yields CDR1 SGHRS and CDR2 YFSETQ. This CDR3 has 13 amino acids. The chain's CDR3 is CASSSGWDSPLHF. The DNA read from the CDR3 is TGCGCCAGCAGTTCAGGATGGGATTCACCC.

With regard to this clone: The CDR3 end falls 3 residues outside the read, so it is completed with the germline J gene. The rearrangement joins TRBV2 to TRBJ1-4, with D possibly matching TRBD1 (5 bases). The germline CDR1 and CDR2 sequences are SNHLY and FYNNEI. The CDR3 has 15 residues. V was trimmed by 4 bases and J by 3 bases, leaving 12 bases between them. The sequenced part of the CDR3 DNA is TGTGCCAGCAGTGGCATCGGGGGAGCTAATGAAAAA. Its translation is CASSGIGGANEK. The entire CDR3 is CASSGIGGANEKLFF.

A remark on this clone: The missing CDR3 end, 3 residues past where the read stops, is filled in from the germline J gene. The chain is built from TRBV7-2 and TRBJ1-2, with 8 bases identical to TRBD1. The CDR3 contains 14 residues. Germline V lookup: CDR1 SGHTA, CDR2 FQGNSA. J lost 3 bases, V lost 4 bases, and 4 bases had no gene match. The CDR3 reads CASSSRQGYYGYTF. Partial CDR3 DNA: TGTGCCAGCAGCTCCAGACAGGGGTACTATGGC.